This section outlines one T cell receptor (beta chain) sequence together with its context. A read error may produce the germline difference seen at one junction end. The sample comes from a study of shared clonotypes between healthy human individuals. Libraries were prepared by immunoSEQ multiplex PCR; TCRdb keeps only in-frame clonotypes and omits some of them. The sample contains 2 million to 3 million clones, approximately 94% of which appear only once. CDR3 length equals 9 residues. The sequencing input was naive CD4+ T cells from PBMCs. Described subset: CD45RA+ positively selected. The clonotype originates from a man in his late teens or twenties in good health. Some clones in this sample may be carry-over from other donors' samples. The chain is built from TRBV6-7 and TRBJ2-7; TRBD1 matches at 7 bases. TRBV6-7 is classed as an ORF, of uncertain function. The CDR3 loop reads CAASGTELF. The CDR3 DNA sequence: TGTGCCGCCTCCGGGACAGAACTCTTC.